Following are 14 T cell receptor beta chains from one sample sequenced in a study of T cells after yellow fever vaccination (dated by TCRdb to between 2018 and 2021). What this sample's treatment or condition label stands for: live attenuated yellow fever vaccine strain. Library preparation used 5' RACE. The reads were generated on an Illumina HiSeq 2500. Using fastp trimming at Q25 and MiXCR clonotype assembly, TCRdb reanalyzed the public sequencing data and kept in-frame beta chains. Each entry is one CDR3 protein sequence, shown with its most common DNA and genes. Recorded for this sample are 300,000 to 450,000 distinct CDR3 sequences; 6.2% of them occurred a single time. Approximately 16% of the sample lies in the top ten. The sequencing here drew on PBMCs, taken 5 days after the yellow fever booster vaccination. The receptors originated from a man aged 25 to 40 who received the YFV17D yellow fever vaccine.

The CDR3 DNA reads TGCAGTGCTTCTCGGACTAGCGGGGGGGCAGATACGCAGTATTTT. Protein: CSASRTSGGADTQYF. The chain links TRBV20-1 to TRBJ2-3; 15 bases fit TRBD2. The junction had 4 bases not matched to a gene; V was cut back by 5 bases and J by 4 bases. The CDR3 is 15 amino acids. CDR1 and CDR2 (germline): DFQATT, SNEGSKA (reference sequence).

The chain carries TRBV20-1 and TRBJ2-1; 12 nucleotides align to TRBD2. CDR1 is DFQATT, CDR2 SNEGSKA, per germline (reference sequence). The CDR3 is 14 amino acids. With V trimmed by 8 bases and J by 3 bases, 5 bases remained unmatched. For the CDR3, the DNA is TGCAGTCCCCTAGCGGGAGGGCACTACAATGAGCAGTTCTTC. Its protein product is CSPLAGGHYNEQFF.

This clonotype was observed a handful of times. V and J are TRBV5-1 and TRBJ1-2; D is unclear. Germline V gene data show CDR1 as SGHRS and CDR2 as YFSETQ. The CDR3 has 15 residues. V dropped 4 bases and J dropped 7 bases, with 20 bases sitting between them. CDR3 region: CASSPTTSASGGYTF. The DNA of the CDR3 is TGCGCCAGCAGCCCAACCACGTCGGCCTCCGGTGGCTACACCTTC. Drawing the rest from reference TRBV5-1 and TRBJ1-2, the complete variable domain is KAGVTQTPRYLIKTRGQQVTLSCSPISGHRSVSWYQQTPGQGLQFLFEYFSETQRNKGNFPGRFSGRQFSNSRSEMNVSTLELGDSALYLCASSPTTSASGGYTFGSGTRLTVV.

Many counts were recorded for this clonotype. The CDR3 protein is CASTLDGVYNEQFF. For the CDR3, the DNA is TGTGCCAGCACACTGGACGGGGTCTACAATGAGCAGTTCTTC. This rearrangement joins TRBV6-2 or TRBV6-3 to TRBJ2-1; the D gene is possibly TRBD2 (5 bases). The CDR3 consists of 14 residues. From germline, CDR1 is MNHEY and CDR2 SVGEGT. Between the trimmed V and J ends, which lost 7 bases and 3 bases, there was a span of 13 bases.

V and J are TRBV19 and TRBJ2-1; D may match TRBD1 or TRBD2 (5 bases each). This CDR3 region has 14 residues. The V gene's germline CDR1 is LNHDA and CDR2 SQIVND (reference sequence). V lost 6 bases and J lost 2, with 11 bases in between. The DNA for the CDR3 is TGTGCCAGTAGCCGGGACGGAGCCTACAATGAGCAGTTCTTC. Its translation is CASSRDGAYNEQFF.

The chain carries TRBV11-2 and TRBJ2-2, with 9 bases aligning to TRBD2. From germline, CDR1 is SGHAT and CDR2 FQNNGV. Trimming cost V 5 bases and J 5 bases; bases outside gene matches: 15. The CDR3 length is 18 residues. The CDR3 region is CASSPREGAGDLTGELFF. The CDR3 nucleotides read TGTGCCAGCAGCCCGCGGGAGGGAGCGGGAGACCTTACCGGGGAGCTGTTTTTT.

There are many counts of this clonotype. V is TRBV28 and J is TRBJ2-1, with D hard to call. Germline V lookup: CDR1 MDHEN, CDR2 SYDVKM. The length of the CDR3 is 14 residues. V lost 5 bases and J 6 bases, leaving 14 bases between the germline ends. The CDR3 is CASSALGATNEQFF. The CDR3 DNA reads as TGTGCCAGCAGTGCCCTTGGAGCTACCAATGAGCAGTTCTTC.

This clonotype was found a few times. The rearrangement links TRBV20-1 to TRBJ2-7, with D maybe TRBD2 (5 bases). Per the germline V gene, CDR1 is DFQATT and CDR2 is SNEGSKA (reference sequence). V was pared by 4 bases and J by 0 bases, with 13 bases between. The CDR3 is 14 amino acids. Written as DNA, the CDR3 is TGCAGTGCTATTCCTAGCTCGTACTCCTACGAGCAGTACTTC. This translates into CSAIPSSYSYEQYF.

Many counts were recorded for this clonotype. The chain combines TRBV12-3 or TRBV12-4 with TRBJ2-1, with 9 bases identical to TRBD2. The CDR3 loop spans 15 amino acids. The V and J ends lost 3 bases and 8 bases, in that order; junction bases with no gene match: 8. The DNA of the CDR3 is TGTGCCAGCAGTTTTTACCTAGCGGGAATCGATGAGCAGTTCTTC. Its translation is CASSFYLAGIDEQFF.

The chain has TRBV7-9 and TRBJ1-1; TRBD1 aligns across 7 bases. CDR3 length equals 13 residues. Trimming at V came to 4 bases and at J to 6 bases, leaving 5 bases not matched to a gene. Germline CDR1 and CDR2: SEHNR and FQNEAQ (reference sequence). CDR3 sequence reads: CASSSTGISEAFF. As DNA, the CDR3 is TGTGCCAGCAGCTCGACAGGGATTTCTGAAGCTTTCTTT.

V usage is TRBV29-1 and J usage is TRBJ2-1, with D perhaps given as TRBD1 or TRBD2 (7 bases each). Deletions cut 5 bases from V and 5 bases from J, with 22 bases between. Germline loops: CDR1 SQVTM, CDR2 ANQGSEA. The CDR3 sequence is 16 residues long. The CDR3 nucleotides read TGCAGCGTTCCCGCAGGGGGACTATCCAGGGACAATGAGCAGTTCTTC. Amino acid sequence: CSVPAGGLSRDNEQFF.

The chain joins TRBV11-2 to TRBJ2-7; 13 bases line up with TRBD2. The germline V gene has CDR1 SGHAT and CDR2 FQNNGV. The CDR3 runs to 16 residues. The trim removed 0 bases at V and 3 bases at J, leaving 2 bases unmatched. The CDR3, as DNA: TGTGCCAGCAGCTTAGAAAGGACTAGCGGGGGCTACGAGCAGTACTTC. Translation: CASSLERTSGGYEQYF.

This clonotype has ten or more counts. This chain connects TRBV4-2 to TRBJ2-1; 14 bases fit TRBD2. The J segment lost 9 bases and the V segment lost 4 bases, leaving 20 bases of the junction unmatched. Germline lookup yields CDR1 LGHNA and CDR2 YNFKEQ. CDR3 length equals 20 residues. CDR3 nucleotide sequence: TGTGCCAGCAGCCCGAAGACTAGCGGGAGGGAACTGGGCGGGGGTGTTGAGCAGTTCTTC. Amino acids: CASSPKTSGRELGGGVEQFF.

This clonotype was counted at least ten times. The chain's CDR3 is CASSPALNPSSGESPYEQYF. CDR3 nucleotide sequence: TGCGCCAGCAGCCCCGCTTTAAATCCCTCTAGCGGAGAAAGTCCGTACGAGCAGTACTTC. This chain connects TRBV4-3 to TRBJ2-7; 7 bases are shared with TRBD2. This CDR3 has 20 residues. CDR1 is LGHNA, CDR2 YSLEER, per germline. J gave up 4 bases and V 4 bases, and 25 bases lay outside the gene matches.